These 30 T cell receptor beta chains came from one sample sequenced in a study of PD-1 blockade in classical Hodgkin lymphoma. Some clones are missing from TCRdb's copy, which holds only in-frame ones; the method was immunoSEQ multiplex PCR. The table has about 20,000 clones, roughly 84% seen once. The time point is: cycle 4 day 1 (C4D1), after five to seven weeks of nivolumab. Each patient's relapse followed autologous stem cell transplantation, and brentuximab vedotin exposure varied. Thawed PBMCs supplied CD8+ T cells via magnetic negative selection. The sample was CD8+ T cells from blood, taken before the fourth cycle of nivolumab. The source is a human donor with classical Hodgkin lymphoma.

The CDR3 region is CASSLVSGSGAEQYF. The CDR3 DNA sequence: TGTGCCAGCAGCTTAGTTTCGGGTTCGGGGGCCGAGCAGTACTTC. The chain couples TRBV7-6 to TRBJ2-7, with D possibly called TRBD1 or TRBD2 (6 bases each). Looked up from germline, CDR1 is SGHVS and CDR2 is FNYEAQ. V lost 1 base, J lost 6 bases, and 16 bases lay in between. The CDR3 is 15 amino acids.

This chain joins TRBV6-1 and TRBJ2-7, with D possibly TRBD2 on 6 matching bases. The CDR3 runs to 14 residues. The V gene's germline CDR1 is MNHNS and CDR2 SASEGT. V lost 3 bases to trimming and J lost 6 bases, with 15 bases between them. The CDR3 is CASSDFGGAVEQYF. CDR3 bases: TGTGCCAGCAGTGACTTTGGCGGGGCCGTCGAGCAGTACTTC.

This chain joins TRBV7-8 and TRBJ2-1; the match to TRBD2 covers 9 bases. In germline, CDR1 is SGHVS, CDR2 FQNEAQ. The CDR3 is 17 residues long. Trimming at V came to 3 bases and at J to 6 bases, leaving 12 bases not matched to a gene. The DNA for the CDR3 is TGTGCCAGCAGCTTGTCTGGTATGGCGGGGGGGGCCAATGAGCAGTTCTTC. This sequence encodes CASSLSGMAGGANEQFF. Filled out from reference TRBV7-8 and TRBJ2-1, the complete variable domain reads GAGVSQSPRYKVAKRGQDVALRCDPISGHVSLFWYQQALGQGPEFLTYFQNEAQLDKSGLPSDRFFAERPEGSVSTLKIQRTQQEDSAVYLCASSLSGMAGGANEQFFGPGTRLTVL.

This sequence joins TRBV4-1 and TRBJ2-1; D unresolved. This CDR3 has 13 amino acids. From germline, CDR1 is MGHRA and CDR2 YSYEKL. Trimming stripped 5 bases from V and 4 bases from J, with 9 bases between. CDR3: CASSATEYNEQFF. The CDR3 DNA sequence: TGCGCCAGCAGCGCAACTGAATACAATGAGCAGTTCTTC.

This rearrangement joins TRBV19 to TRBJ1-6; D uncertain. CDR3 length equals 13 residues. Germline lookup yields CDR1 LNHDA and CDR2 SQIVND (reference sequence). The V and J ends lost 5 bases and 9 bases respectively, with 11 bases between them. CDR3 residues: CASSPQGSSPLHF. Here the CDR3 DNA reads TGTGCCAGTAGTCCACAAGGATCTTCACCCCTCCACTTT.

The chain recombines TRBV9 with TRBJ2-5; the match to TRBD1 covers 11 bases. With V trimmed by 3 bases and J by 5 bases, 9 bases remained unmatched. This CDR3 has 16 amino acids. Germline V gene data show CDR1 as SGDLS and CDR2 as YYNGEE. The CDR3 sequence: CASSDPGQGVRETQYF. The CDR3 coding sequence is TGTGCCAGCAGCGATCCGGGACAGGGGGTAAGGGAGACCCAGTACTTC.

The chain links TRBV4-3 to TRBJ1-6; maybe TRBD1 (5 bases). The germline CDR1 and CDR2 sequences are LGHNA and YSLEER. This CDR3 has 17 residues. Between the trimmed V and J ends, which lost 2 bases and 13 bases, there was a span of 24 bases. The CDR3 DNA is TGCGCCAGCAGCCAAATCAACGAGGGCGGCGGGGGAGCGCCCCTCCACTTT. Translation gives CASSQINEGGGGAPLHF.

The chain has TRBV7-7 and TRBJ2-1, with D perhaps TRBD1 (5 bases). In germline, CDR1 is SSHAT, CDR2 FNYEAQ (reference sequence). The V gene lost 5 bases and the J gene lost 8 bases, with 13 bases spanning the gap. The CDR3 loop spans 13 amino acids. DNA for the CDR3: TGTGCCAGCAGCGTAAGCAGGGATTATGAGCAGTTCTTC. It specifies CASSVSRDYEQFF.

This clone has only a few counts. CDR3 in DNA: TGCGCCAGCAGCCAAGAGGGGGATTCGGGCTACACCTTC. The encoded protein is CASSQEGDSGYTF. The chain is built from TRBV4-1 and TRBJ1-2; maybe TRBD1 (5 bases). The germline CDR1 and CDR2 sequences are MGHRA and YSYEKL. The CDR3 extends over 13 amino acids. V was shortened by 0 bases and J by 8 bases, with 10 bases between the two germline ends.

The V and J genes are TRBV11-2 and TRBJ2-1; 7 nucleotides agree with TRBD1. The CDR3 loop spans 18 amino acids. V was clipped by 4 bases and J by 3 bases; unmatched bases: 15. The V gene's germline CDR1 is SGHAT and CDR2 FQNNGV. The DNA of the CDR3 is TGTGCCAGCAGCTCCCGGAAAACAGGGGACACCTACTACAATGAGCAGTTCTTC. Translating it yields CASSSRKTGDTYYNEQFF. Supplemented by reference TRBV11-2 and TRBJ2-1, the full variable domain reads EAGVAQSPRYKIIEKRQSVAFWCNPISGHATLYWYQQILGQGPKLLIQFQNNGVVDDSQLPKDRFSAERLKGVDSTLKIQPAKLEDSAVYLCASSSRKTGDTYYNEQFFGPGTRLTVL.

CDR3 region: CASSFRGLTVNIQYF. CDR3 nucleotide sequence: TGTGCCAGCAGTTTCCGCGGGTTGACAGTAAACATTCAGTACTTC. J is TRBJ2-4 and V is TRBV28; the D gene could be TRBD1 or TRBD2 (5 bases each). The CDR3 is 15 amino acids. Trimming removed 3 bases from V and 6 bases from J, with 15 bases in between. Germline V gives CDR1 MDHEN, CDR2 SYDVKM.

The chain couples TRBV29-1 to TRBJ1-2, with TRBD1 identical over 7 bases. CDR1 and CDR2 (germline): SQVTM, ANQGSEA. This CDR3 comprises 15 residues. The J segment lost 2 bases and the V segment lost 0 bases, leaving 6 bases of the junction unmatched. The CDR3 protein is CSVEDLTQGNYGYTF. The CDR3 coding sequence is TGCAGCGTTGAAGATCTTACACAGGGGAACTATGGCTACACCTTC.

V is TRBV15 and J is TRBJ2-1; no clear D gene. Trimming took off 0 bases at V and 10 bases at J, with 10 bases between the two ends. The CDR3 extends over 13 amino acids. In germline, CDR1 is LNHNV, CDR2 YYDKDF (reference sequence). CDR3 nucleotide sequence: TGTGCCACCAGCAGAGATGGAGCCCTGGAGCAGTTCTTC. Its protein is CATSRDGALEQFF.

This chain joins TRBV19 and TRBJ1-1; D possibly corresponds to TRBD1 (5 bases). V lost 1 base to trimming and J lost 9 bases, with 9 bases between them. The CDR3 is 12 residues long. Germline CDR1 and CDR2: LNHDA and SQIVND (reference sequence). The CDR3 region has the DNA TGTGCCAGTAGTATAGGGGGCGGGAAAGCTTTCTTT. Translating gives CASSIGGGKAFF.

The sample holds a few counts of this clone. This chain joins TRBV6-4 and TRBJ2-1, with 9 bases lining up with TRBD1. The CDR3 is 14 amino acids. V lost 7 bases to trimming and J lost 8 bases; unmatched junction nucleotides: 9. The germline gives CDR1 MRHNA, CDR2 SNTAGT. DNA for the CDR3: TGTGCCAGCATCGGGACAGGGACTAATGATGAGCAGTTCTTC. It specifies CASIGTGTNDEQFF.

V gene TRBV19 combines with J gene TRBJ2-3; no clear D. V was clipped by 3 bases and J by 2 bases, with 6 bases between them. This CDR3 is 13 amino acids long. Germline V gives CDR1 LNHDA, CDR2 SQIVND (reference sequence). CDR3 region: CASSIFLTDTQYF. CDR3 sequence (DNA): TGTGCCAGTAGTATTTTTCTCACAGATACGCAGTATTTT.

The chain recombines TRBV28 with TRBJ2-7; possible D gene TRBD2, 5 bases. Trimming took off 6 bases at V and 9 bases at J, with 15 bases between the two ends. This CDR3 has 12 residues. Germline V gene lookup returns CDR1 MDHEN and CDR2 SYDVKM. Here the CDR3 reads CASRRESSAQYF. CDR3 DNA: TGTGCCAGCAGGAGGGAATCTTCCGCGCAGTACTTC. The whole variable domain, remainder taken from reference TRBV28 and TRBJ2-7, is DVKVTQSSRYLVKRTGEKVFLECVQDMDHENMFWYRQDPGLGLRLIYFSYDVKMKEKGDIPEGYSVSREKKERFSLILESASTNQTSMYLCASRRESSAQYFGPGTRLTVT.

The rearrangement uses TRBV11-2 and TRBJ1-3; unclear D gene. Germline V lookup: CDR1 SGHAT, CDR2 FQNNGV. The V gene lost 5 bases and the J gene lost 9 bases, with 17 bases spanning the gap. The CDR3 runs 14 residues. The CDR3: CASSGWKGGPTIYF. DNA of the CDR3: TGTGCCAGCAGCGGGTGGAAAGGCGGACCCACCATATATTTT.

This clone was seen a handful of times. V and J are TRBV5-4 and TRBJ1-1, with D hard to call. Germline CDR1 and CDR2: SGHNT and YYREEE (reference sequence). V lost 1 base and J 5 bases, leaving 6 bases between the germline ends. This CDR3 is 12 amino acids long. CDR3 sequence (DNA): TGTGCCAGCAGCTTGTCGTTTACTGAAGCTTTCTTT. Translation: CASSLSFTEAFF.

The CDR3 spells CSVDLRGAYNEQFF. DNA for the CDR3: TGCAGCGTTGATCTGCGGGGAGCCTACAATGAGCAGTTCTTC. The chain has TRBV29-1 and TRBJ2-1; perhaps TRBD2 as D (6 bases). CDR1 is SQVTM and CDR2 is ANQGSEA in the germline V gene. The length of the CDR3 is 14 residues. Trimming cost V 3 bases and J 2 bases, with 11 bases left between them.

CDR3 in DNA: TGCAGCGCACGGGTACGGCAGGGCTTATCCTACAATGAGCAGTTCTTC. Its protein product is CSARVRQGLSYNEQFF. The chain links TRBV29-1 to TRBJ2-1, with a possible D match to TRBD1 (5 bases). V was pared by 7 bases and J by 1 base, with 20 bases between. Germline CDR1 and CDR2: SQVTM and ANQGSEA. The CDR3 runs 16 residues.

The chain couples TRBV19 to TRBJ2-3; tentatively, D is TRBD2 (6 bases). From germline, CDR1 is LNHDA and CDR2 SQIVND (reference sequence). This CDR3 has 15 residues. Trimming shortened V by 5 bases and J by 3 bases, and 15 bases separated the two germline ends. The DNA for the CDR3 is TGTGCCAGTAGTCCCCTAGCGATGGGGACAGATACGCAGTATTTT. Amino acids: CASSPLAMGTDTQYF.

The V and J genes are TRBV6-1 and TRBJ1-5; no clear D. The germline CDR1 and CDR2 sequences are MNHNS and SASEGT. The CDR3 contains 15 residues. Trimming stripped 1 base from V and 0 bases from J, with 7 bases between. The CDR3 sequence is CASSEDPYSNQPQHF. CDR3 DNA: TGTGCCAGCAGTGAAGATCCGTATAGCAATCAGCCCCAGCATTTT.

This clone is medium-sized (0.01 to 0.1%) in the sample. This chain links TRBV6-1 with TRBJ2-7; unclear D gene. Per the germline V gene, CDR1 is MNHNS and CDR2 is SASEGT. Trimming removed 2 bases at V and 4 bases at J, with 6 bases between. The CDR3 consists of 12 residues. CDR3 DNA: TGTGCCAGCAGTGAATCGTCGTACGAGCAGTACTTC. Translating gives CASSESSYEQYF.

This sequence joins TRBV6-6 and TRBJ2-1; the D is unclear. Germline V gives CDR1 MNHNY, CDR2 SVGAGI (reference sequence). This CDR3 has 12 amino acids. V lost 2 bases to trimming and J lost 4 bases, with 3 bases between them. The CDR3 region is CASSYVYNEQFF. The CDR3 DNA reads as TGTGCCAGCAGTTACGTATACAATGAGCAGTTCTTC.

The V and J genes are TRBV6-5 and TRBJ2-1, with a possible D match to TRBD2 (6 bases). Germline V gene sequence: CDR1 MNHEY, CDR2 SVGAGI. The CDR3 totals 12 residues. The V end was cut by 4 bases, the J end by 7 bases, with 8 bases between. This chain's CDR3 is CASSFGGNEQFF. CDR3 DNA sequence: TGTGCCAGCAGTTTTGGGGGGAATGAGCAGTTCTTC.

The genes are TRBV10-3 and TRBJ1-5, with D unresolved. Trimming removed 6 bases at V and 4 bases at J, with 7 bases between. The CDR3 extends over 12 amino acids. Germline lookup yields CDR1 ENHRY and CDR2 SYGVKD. The CDR3 loop reads CAISNLNQPQHF. CDR3 coding DNA: TGTGCCATCAGCAACTTGAATCAGCCCCAGCATTTT.

The chain is built from TRBV4-2 and TRBJ2-5; 9 bases agree with TRBD2. V lost 0 bases to trimming and J lost 5 bases; unmatched junction nucleotides: 7. The CDR3 sequence is 16 residues long. Germline CDR1 and CDR2: LGHNA and YNFKEQ. CDR3 coding DNA: TGTGCCAGCAGCCAAGATTCCGGCGGGGGGGCTGAGACCCAGTACTTC. It codes for CASSQDSGGGAETQYF.

The chain employs TRBV7-9 and TRBJ2-7, with D uncertain. V was clipped by 5 bases and J by 6 bases, with 11 bases between them. CDR3 length equals 12 residues. The germline CDR1 and CDR2 sequences are SEHNR and FQNEAQ (reference sequence). CDR3 sequence: CASSGVDSEQYF. The CDR3 DNA reads TGTGCCAGCAGCGGGGTGGATTCCGAGCAGTACTTC.

The chain couples TRBV11-2 to TRBJ2-7, with a possible D match to TRBD2 (6 bases). V lost 5 bases and J 0 bases, leaving 14 bases between the germline ends. In germline, CDR1 is SGHAT, CDR2 FQNNGV. The CDR3 contains 15 residues. The CDR3 DNA sequence: TGTGCCAGCAGCCCGACTCGGGGGAGCTCCTACGAGCAGTACTTC. This translates into CASSPTRGSSYEQYF.